This T cell receptor (beta chain) comes out of a study of identical twins. TCRdb re-analysed the 5' RACE reads in MiXCR, keeping a single row per CDR3 protein. The data contain 500,000 or so distinct CDR3 sequences, more than 13% of them seen just once; the ten biggest clones take up 0.5% to 0.65%. V was shortened by 2 bases and J by 0 bases, with 11 bases between the two germline ends. The CDR3 sequence is 15 residues long. This sample was also put to use in a study of yellow fever vaccine responses in identical twins.

The source is a woman under 30 in good health. This chain links TRBV12-3 or TRBV12-4 with TRBJ2-7; D is tentatively TRBD1 or TRBD2 (6 bases each). Sequenced sample: CD4+ T cells sorted from blood. CDR3 nucleotide sequence: TGTGCCAGCAGTTTAAAGGGGGGTAGCTCCTACGAGCAGTACTTC. Encoded protein: CASSLKGGSSYEQYF.